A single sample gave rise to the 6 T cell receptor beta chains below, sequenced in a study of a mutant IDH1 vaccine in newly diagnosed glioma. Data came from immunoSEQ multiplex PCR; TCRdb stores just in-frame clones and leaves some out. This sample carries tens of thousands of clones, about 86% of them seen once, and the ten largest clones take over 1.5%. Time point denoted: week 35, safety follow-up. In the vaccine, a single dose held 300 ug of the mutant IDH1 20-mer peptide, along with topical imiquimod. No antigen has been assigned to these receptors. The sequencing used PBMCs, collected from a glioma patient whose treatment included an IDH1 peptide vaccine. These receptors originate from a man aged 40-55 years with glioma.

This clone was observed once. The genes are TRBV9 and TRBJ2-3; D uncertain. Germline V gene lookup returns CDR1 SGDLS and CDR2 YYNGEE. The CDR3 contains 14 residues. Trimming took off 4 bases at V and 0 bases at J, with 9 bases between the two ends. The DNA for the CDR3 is TGTGCCAGCAGCCCCCGTGCTAGCACAGATACGCAGTATTTT. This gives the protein CASSPRASTDTQYF.

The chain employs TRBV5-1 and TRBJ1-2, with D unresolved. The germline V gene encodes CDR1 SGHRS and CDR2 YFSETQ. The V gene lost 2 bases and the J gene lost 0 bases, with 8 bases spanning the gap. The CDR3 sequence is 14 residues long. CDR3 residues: CASSFQAANYGYTF. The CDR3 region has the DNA TGCGCCAGCAGCTTTCAGGCAGCTAACTATGGCTACACCTTC.

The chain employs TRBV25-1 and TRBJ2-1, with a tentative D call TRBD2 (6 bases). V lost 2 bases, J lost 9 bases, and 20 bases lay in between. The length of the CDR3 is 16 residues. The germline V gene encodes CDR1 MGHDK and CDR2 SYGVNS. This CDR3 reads CASSERWGTLRGEQFF. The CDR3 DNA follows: TGTGCCAGCAGTGAAAGGTGGGGGACTCTTCGGGGTGAGCAGTTCTTC.

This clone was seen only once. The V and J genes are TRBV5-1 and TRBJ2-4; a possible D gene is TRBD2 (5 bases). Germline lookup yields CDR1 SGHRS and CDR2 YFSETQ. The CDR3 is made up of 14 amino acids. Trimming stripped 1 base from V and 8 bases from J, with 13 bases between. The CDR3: CASSLFARGDIQYF. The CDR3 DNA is TGCGCCAGCAGCTTGTTTGCCCGGGGAGACATTCAGTACTTC.

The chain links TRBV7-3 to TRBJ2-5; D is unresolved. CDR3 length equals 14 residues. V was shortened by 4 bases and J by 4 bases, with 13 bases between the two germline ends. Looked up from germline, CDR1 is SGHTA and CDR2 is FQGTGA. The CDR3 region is CASSSSGRRETQYF. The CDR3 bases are TGTGCCAGCAGCTCCTCGGGCAGGAGAGAGACCCAGTACTTC. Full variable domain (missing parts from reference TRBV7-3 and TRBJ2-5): GAGVSQTPSNKVTEKGKYVELRCDPISGHTALYWYRQSLGQGPEFLIYFQGTGAADDSGLPNDRFFAVRPEGSVSTLKIQRTERGDSAVYLCASSSSGRRETQYFGPGTRLLVL.

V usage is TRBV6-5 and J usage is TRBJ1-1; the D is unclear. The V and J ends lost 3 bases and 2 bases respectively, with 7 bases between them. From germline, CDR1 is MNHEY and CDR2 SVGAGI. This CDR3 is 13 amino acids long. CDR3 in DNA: TGTGCCAGCAGTTATCGGGGAAACACTGAAGCTTTCTTT. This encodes CASSYRGNTEAFF.